One and the same sample provided the 22 T cell receptor beta chains below, sequenced in a study of blood T cell repertoires in COVID-19. Clones were read by immunoSEQ multiplex PCR, and TCRdb kept only the in-frame ones, dropping some. The sample has roughly 16,000 clones; 87% are singletons. The specimen was peripheral blood. The receptors were sampled from a human donor in a cohort sampled during active COVID-19.

The chain joins TRBV10-3 to TRBJ1-1; D is unclear. The CDR3 has 13 amino acids. Deletions cut 3 bases from V and 0 bases from J, with 5 bases between. Germline values: CDR1 ENHRY, CDR2 SYGVKD. In DNA, the CDR3 is TGTGCCATCAGTGATCCCATGAACACTGAAGCTTTCTTT. Protein: CAISDPMNTEAFF.

The chain combines TRBV6-5 with TRBJ2-5, with 8 bases that match TRBD2. Trimming took 4 bases from V and 10 from J; bases not matched to a gene: 17. The CDR3 is 16 residues long. Germline V lookup: CDR1 MNHEY, CDR2 SVGAGI. CDR3 coding DNA: TGTGCCAGCAGTTTCCCCGCGGGGGGACTGGCCGGGGTCCAGTACTTC. Translating it yields CASSFPAGGLAGVQYF.

This chain connects TRBV7-8 to TRBJ1-4; D remains ambiguous. Germline lookup yields CDR1 SGHVS and CDR2 FQNEAQ. V was shortened by 3 bases and J by 0 bases, with 5 bases between the two germline ends. The CDR3 length is 14 residues. This CDR3 reads CASSLATTNEKLFF. The CDR3 coding sequence is TGTGCCAGCAGCTTGGCAACAACTAATGAAAAACTGTTTTTT.

The chain couples TRBV5-1 to TRBJ2-1; 7 bases map to TRBD1. J was trimmed by 5 bases and V by 5 bases; bases with no gene match: 4. The CDR3 is 13 residues long. Germline V gives CDR1 SGHRS, CDR2 YFSETQ. CDR3 residues: CASRTGDNNEQFF. CDR3 coding DNA: TGCGCCAGCAGAACAGGGGACAACAATGAGCAGTTCTTC.

This clone occurred a few times. The rearrangement joins TRBV18 to TRBJ2-5, with D tentatively TRBD1 (5 bases). The CDR3 contains 14 residues. CDR1 is KGHSH, CDR2 LQKENI, per germline. The V and J ends lost 3 bases and 7 bases respectively, with 15 bases between them. The CDR3, as DNA: TGTGCCAGCTCACCGGACACTTCCGCCGTGACCCAGTACTTC. This sequence encodes CASSPDTSAVTQYF.

The chain is built from TRBV6-5 and TRBJ1-1; D is possibly TRBD1 (6 bases). CDR1 MNHEY and CDR2 SVGAGI come from the germline V gene. This CDR3 is 14 amino acids long. With 8 bases removed from V and 2 bases from J, the gap between germline ends came to 15 bases. DNA for the CDR3: TGTGCCAGCCGCCGGGACAATCTAAACACTGAAGCTTTCTTT. This sequence encodes CASRRDNLNTEAFF.

V usage is TRBV15 and J usage is TRBJ1-5; D is perhaps TRBD1 (6 bases). Germline V CDR1 and CDR2: LNHNV, YYDKDF (reference sequence). V shed 3 bases and J shed 6 bases, with 12 bases lying between them. CDR3 length: 14 amino acids. This CDR3 reads CATSSPGGRQPQHF. The CDR3 bases are TGTGCCACCAGCAGCCCGGGGGGGCGTCAGCCCCAGCATTTT.

The gene calls are TRBV27 and TRBJ2-5, with D possibly TRBD1 on 8 matching bases. The V gene lost 4 bases and the J gene lost 4 bases, with 37 bases spanning the gap. Germline CDR1 reads MNHEY; CDR2 reads SMNVEV (reference sequence). The CDR3 runs 22 residues. In nucleotides, the CDR3 is TGTGCCAGCAGTTATAGGATGCGAGGGGGGGCCGACAGGGGCACGGCGGGAGAGACCCAGTACTTC. Residues: CASSYRMRGGADRGTAGETQYF.

The CDR3 sequence is CASGPVPGQILSSYNEQFF. The CDR3 DNA reads as TGTGCCAGCGGCCCTGTCCCGGGACAGATTTTGTCGTCCTACAATGAGCAGTTCTTC. The genes are TRBV21-1 and TRBJ2-1; the tabulated D call, TRBD1, remains unverified against the DNA. TRBV21-1 is a pseudogene segment. CDR3 size: 19 residues.

The V and J genes are TRBV3-1 (or the pseudogene TRBV3-2) and TRBJ2-7; 7 bases align to TRBD2. Germline V gene sequence: CDR1 LGHDT, CDR2 YNNKEL (reference sequence). The CDR3 runs 16 residues. The junction had 12 bases not matched to a gene; V was cut back by 4 bases and J by 3 bases. CDR3 protein: CASSPGTGGGIYEQYF. For the CDR3, the DNA is TGTGCCAGCAGCCCAGGTACGGGCGGGGGAATCTACGAGCAGTACTTC.

This clone was seen only a few times. This chain connects TRBV6-1 to TRBJ2-7, with D possibly TRBD2 on 6 matching bases. This CDR3 region has 15 residues. Trimming removed 2 bases at V and 0 bases at J, with 11 bases between. Per the germline V gene, CDR1 is MNHNS and CDR2 is SASEGT. CDR3 loop: CASSEPGESSYEQYF. In nucleotides, the CDR3 is TGTGCCAGCAGTGAACCGGGGGAGAGCTCCTACGAGCAGTACTTC.

CDR3 region: CASSSDTGTALAKNIQYF. The CDR3 DNA reads as TGTGCCAGCAGCTCGGACACCGGGACAGCATTAGCCAAAAACATTCAGTACTTC. This chain uses TRBV5-4 with TRBJ2-4; 7 bases align to TRBD1. Germline V lookup: CDR1 SGHNT, CDR2 YYREEE (reference sequence). The V and J ends lost 3 bases and 0 bases, in that order; junction bases with no gene match: 12. This CDR3 is built from 18 residues. Using reference TRBV5-4 and TRBJ2-4 for the parts outside the CDR3, the full variable domain is ETGVTQSPTHLIKTRGQQVTLRCSSQSGHNTVSWYQQALGQGPQFIFQYYREEENGRGNFPPRFSGLQFPNYSSELNVNALELDDSALYLCASSSDTGTALAKNIQYFGAGTRLSVL.

The V call is TRBV6-5, the J call TRBJ2-3; 7 nucleotides align to TRBD2. This CDR3 comprises 13 residues. Trimming removed 7 bases from V and 6 bases from J; junction bases left unmatched: 7. The germline gives CDR1 MNHEY, CDR2 SVGAGI. CDR3 sequence reads: CASTSGVSDTQYF. The CDR3 nucleotides read TGTGCCAGCACGAGCGGGGTATCGGATACGCAGTATTTT.

The chain employs TRBV5-1 and TRBJ2-2; D possibly corresponds to TRBD1 (6 bases). V gave up 3 bases and J gave up 2 bases, with 11 bases separating them. The CDR3 sequence is 15 residues long. Germline V gene sequence: CDR1 SGHRS, CDR2 YFSETQ. CDR3 loop: CASSSPTGNTGELFF. The CDR3 nucleotides are TGCGCCAGCAGCTCTCCGACAGGAAACACCGGGGAGCTGTTTTTT.

This rearrangement joins TRBV5-4 to TRBJ1-1, with D hard to call. CDR3 length: 13 amino acids. V was clipped by 2 bases and J by 1 base, with 6 bases between them. Germline V gene data show CDR1 as SGHNT and CDR2 as YYREEE (reference sequence). The CDR3 nucleotides are TGTGCCAGCAGCTTCGTCCCGAACACTGAAGCTTTCTTT. Its protein is CASSFVPNTEAFF. The full variable domain, its missing parts supplied by reference TRBV5-4 and TRBJ1-1, is ETGVTQSPTHLIKTRGQQVTLRCSSQSGHNTVSWYQQALGQGPQFIFQYYREEENGRGNFPPRFSGLQFPNYSSELNVNALELDDSALYLCASSFVPNTEAFFGQGTRLTVV.

The chain joins TRBV2 to TRBJ2-7; D remains unclear. Trimming removed 6 bases from V and 3 bases from J, with 15 bases in between. There are 14 residues in the CDR3. CDR1 and CDR2 (germline): SNHLY, FYNNEI. The CDR3 bases are TGTGCCAGCAGATCCCTTAGCTCTGTCTACGAGCAGTACTTC. Protein sequence: CASRSLSSVYEQYF.

This clone was observed a few times. The rearrangement uses TRBV4-2 and TRBJ2-7; 7 bases are a match to TRBD2. Germline-derived CDR1 and CDR2 are LGHNA and YNFKEQ. The CDR3 totals 16 residues. Trimming took 0 bases from V and 2 from J; bases not matched to a gene: 7. CDR3 protein: CASSQEGRGSTYEQYF. The CDR3 DNA follows: TGTGCCAGCAGCCAAGAAGGGCGGGGGTCCACCTACGAGCAGTACTTC.

The chain employs TRBV9 and TRBJ2-5, with TRBD1 matching 10 bases. Germline V lookup: CDR1 SGDLS, CDR2 YYNGEE. V trimming: 4 bases; J trimming: 3 bases; junction bases outside the gene matches: 12. The CDR3 is made up of 17 amino acids. The CDR3 protein is CASSPEIRDRGKETQYF. CDR3 in DNA: TGTGCCAGCAGCCCCGAGATTCGGGACAGGGGTAAAGAGACCCAGTACTTC.

The chain couples TRBV11-2 to TRBJ2-2; 7 nucleotides match TRBD1. The trim removed 5 bases at V and 7 bases at J, leaving 4 bases unmatched. In germline, CDR1 is SGHAT, CDR2 FQNNGV. The CDR3 spans 13 residues. CDR3 region: CASSPSGGGELFF. CDR3 in DNA: TGTGCCAGCAGCCCGTCAGGGGGCGGGGAGCTGTTTTTT.

This sequence joins TRBV5-1 and TRBJ2-5, with 9 bases matching TRBD1. The CDR3 has 14 residues. The germline V gene has CDR1 SGHRS and CDR2 YFSETQ. V dropped 4 bases and J dropped 4; count of bases not matched to a gene: 5. The DNA of the CDR3 is TGCGCCAGCAGCCTACAGGGGGCTCGAGAGACCCAGTACTTC. Amino acid sequence: CASSLQGARETQYF.

The chain is built from TRBV5-5 and TRBJ1-4; no clear D. Trimming cost V 4 bases and J 4 bases, with 14 bases left between them. Germline V CDR1 and CDR2: SGHKS, YYEKEE (reference sequence). The CDR3 is 15 residues long. CDR3 protein: CASSPGIDGNEKLFF. The CDR3 coding sequence is TGTGCCAGCAGCCCCGGGATTGACGGTAATGAAAAACTGTTTTTT.

This rearrangement joins TRBV23-1 to TRBJ2-5; tentative D call: TRBD1 (5 bases). TRBV23-1 is an open reading frame, and its role is uncertain. The CDR3 is 17 residues long. V lost 7 bases and J lost 2, with 23 bases in between. The CDR3 reads CASTARSPRQRQETQYF. The CDR3 DNA is TGCGCCAGCACCGCGCGGAGCCCGCGACAGCGACAAGAGACCCAGTACTTC.